This T cell receptor beta chain was identified during a study of cytomegalovirus exposure and HLA in healthy donors. Germline V CDR1 and CDR2: SGDLS, YYNGEE. This CDR3 spans 15 amino acids. After removal of 0 bases from V and 6 bases from J, the junction contained 5 bases not matched to a gene. 13 Jbeta primers and 60 Vbeta primers were used for the PCR. TCRdb's table, derived via immunoSEQ multiplex PCR, lists solely in-frame clones and lacks some. Of under 200,000 clones listed, roughly four fifths were seen once; the top ten hold around 1.5%. The TCR was taken from a man between 18 and 29 years old in good health and CMV-seronegative. Sequenced material: PBMCs. This sequence joins TRBV9 and TRBJ2-7, with TRBD2 matching over 11 bases. Here the CDR3 DNA reads TGTGCCAGCAGCGTAGGCATTAGCGGGAGGGGCGAGCAGTACTTC. It translates to CASSVGISGRGEQYF.